This record covers a single T cell receptor beta chain. Its target is unknown. The same CDR3 is also encoded by other DNA sequences in this sample. The data were taken from a study of cytomegalovirus exposure and HLA in healthy donors. PCR amplification relied on 60 Vbeta primers (plus 13 Jbeta primers). Data came from immunoSEQ multiplex PCR; TCRdb stores just in-frame clones and leaves some out. This sample yields about 150,000 clones, of which around 75% are seen a single time; 1.5% to 2% belongs to the top ten. General study points: Some TCR beta chains (164 of them) were listed as cytomegalovirus-associated.

CDR1 and CDR2 from the germline V gene are SGHRS and YFSETQ. V lost 4 bases and J lost 6, with 13 bases in between. This CDR3 is 14 amino acids long. The sequencing sample was made of PBMCs. This TCR came from a woman aged 18 to 35 in good health and CMV-seronegative. This rearrangement joins TRBV5-1 to TRBJ2-2; D uncertain. CDR3 DNA sequence: TGCGCCAGCAGCCAACGAGCAGGATCCGGGGAGCTGTTTTTT. This sequence encodes CASSQRAGSGELFF.